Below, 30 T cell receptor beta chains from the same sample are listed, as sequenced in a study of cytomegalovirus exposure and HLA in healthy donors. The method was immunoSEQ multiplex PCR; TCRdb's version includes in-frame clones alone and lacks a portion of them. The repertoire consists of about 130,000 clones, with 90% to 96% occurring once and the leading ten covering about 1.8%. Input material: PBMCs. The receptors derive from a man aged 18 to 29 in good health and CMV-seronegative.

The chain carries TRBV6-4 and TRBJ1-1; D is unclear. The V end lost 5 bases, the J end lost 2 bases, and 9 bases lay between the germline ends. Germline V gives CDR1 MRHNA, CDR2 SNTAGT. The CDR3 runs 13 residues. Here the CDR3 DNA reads TGTGCCAGCAGTAAGACAATTAACACTGAAGCTTTCTTT. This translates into CASSKTINTEAFF.

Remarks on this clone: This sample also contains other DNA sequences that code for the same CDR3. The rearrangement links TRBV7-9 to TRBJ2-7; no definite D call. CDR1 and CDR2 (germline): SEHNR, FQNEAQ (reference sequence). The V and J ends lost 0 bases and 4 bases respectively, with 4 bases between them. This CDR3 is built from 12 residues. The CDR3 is CASSLATYEQYF. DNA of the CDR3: TGTGCCAGCAGCTTAGCTACTTACGAGCAGTACTTC.

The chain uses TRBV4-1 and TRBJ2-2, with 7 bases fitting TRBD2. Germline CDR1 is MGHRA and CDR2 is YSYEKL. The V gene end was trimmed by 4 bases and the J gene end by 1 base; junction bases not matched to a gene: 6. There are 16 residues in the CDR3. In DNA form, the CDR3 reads TGCGCCAGCAGCCCACTCTCGGGGGGGAACACCGGGGAGCTGTTTTTT. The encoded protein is CASSPLSGGNTGELFF.

The DNA for the CDR3 is TGCGCCAGCAGTCAACAGCGTGGACTAAGATACGAGCAGTACTTC. Protein sequence: CASSQQRGLRYEQYF. The chain is built from TRBV4-3 and TRBJ2-7; possible D gene TRBD2, 6 bases. This CDR3 contains 15 residues. Trimming cost V 6 bases and J 4 bases, with 19 bases left between them. Germline V CDR1 and CDR2: LGHNA, YSLEER.

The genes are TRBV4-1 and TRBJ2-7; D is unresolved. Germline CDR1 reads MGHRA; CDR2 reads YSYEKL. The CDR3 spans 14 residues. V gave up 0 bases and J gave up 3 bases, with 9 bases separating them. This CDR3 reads CASSQEVLDYEQYF. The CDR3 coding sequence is TGCGCCAGCAGCCAAGAGGTCCTAGACTACGAGCAGTACTTC.

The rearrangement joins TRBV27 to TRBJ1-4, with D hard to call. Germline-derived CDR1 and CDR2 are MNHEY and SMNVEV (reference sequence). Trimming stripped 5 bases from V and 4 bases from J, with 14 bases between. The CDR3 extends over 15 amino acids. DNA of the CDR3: TGTGCCAGCAGTCCCGCGCGGGGTTATAATGAAAAACTGTTTTTT. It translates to CASSPARGYNEKLFF.

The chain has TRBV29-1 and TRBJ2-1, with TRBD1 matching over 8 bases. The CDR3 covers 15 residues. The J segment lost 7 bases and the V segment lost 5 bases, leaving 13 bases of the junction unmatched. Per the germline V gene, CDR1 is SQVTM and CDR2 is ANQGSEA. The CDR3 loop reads CSVLASGGDQNEQFF. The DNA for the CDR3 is TGCAGCGTTTTAGCATCAGGGGGCGATCAAAATGAGCAGTTCTTC.

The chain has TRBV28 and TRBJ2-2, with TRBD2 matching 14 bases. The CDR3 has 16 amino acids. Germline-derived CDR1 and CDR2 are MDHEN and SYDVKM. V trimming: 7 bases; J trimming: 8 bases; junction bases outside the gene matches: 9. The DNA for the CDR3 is TGTGCCAGCAACCCGGGACTAGCGGGAGCCGGTGGGGAGCTGTTTTTT. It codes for CASNPGLAGAGGELFF. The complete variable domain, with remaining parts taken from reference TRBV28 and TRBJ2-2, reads DVKVTQSSRYLVKRTGEKVFLECVQDMDHENMFWYRQDPGLGLRLIYFSYDVKMKEKGDIPEGYSVSREKKERFSLILESASTNQTSMYLCASNPGLAGAGGELFFGEGSRLTVL.

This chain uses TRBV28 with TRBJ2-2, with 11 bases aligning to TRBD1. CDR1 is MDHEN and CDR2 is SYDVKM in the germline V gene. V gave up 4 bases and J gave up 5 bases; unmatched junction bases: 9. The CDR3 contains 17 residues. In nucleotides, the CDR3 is TGTGCCAGCAGTTCAGACTCCGGGACAGGGGGAACCGGGGAGCTGTTTTTT. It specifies CASSSDSGTGGTGELFF.

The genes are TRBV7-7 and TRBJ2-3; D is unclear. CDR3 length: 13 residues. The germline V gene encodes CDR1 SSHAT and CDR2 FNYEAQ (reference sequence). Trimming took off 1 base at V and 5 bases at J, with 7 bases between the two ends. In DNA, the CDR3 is TGTGCCAGCAGCTTAGATTTTAAAGATACGCAGTATTTT. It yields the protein CASSLDFKDTQYF.

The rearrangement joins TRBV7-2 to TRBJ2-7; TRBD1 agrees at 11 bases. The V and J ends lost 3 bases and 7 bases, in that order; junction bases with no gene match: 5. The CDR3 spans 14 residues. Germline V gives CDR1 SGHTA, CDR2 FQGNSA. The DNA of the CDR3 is TGTGCCAGCAGCTTCGGGACAGGGGGGATGGAGCAGTACTTC. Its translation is CASSFGTGGMEQYF.

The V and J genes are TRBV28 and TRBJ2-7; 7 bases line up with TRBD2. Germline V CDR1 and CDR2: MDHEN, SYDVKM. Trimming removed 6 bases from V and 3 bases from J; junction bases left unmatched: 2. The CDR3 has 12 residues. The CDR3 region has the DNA TGTGCCAGCAGCGGGGGGATCTACGAGCAGTACTTC. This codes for CASSGGIYEQYF.

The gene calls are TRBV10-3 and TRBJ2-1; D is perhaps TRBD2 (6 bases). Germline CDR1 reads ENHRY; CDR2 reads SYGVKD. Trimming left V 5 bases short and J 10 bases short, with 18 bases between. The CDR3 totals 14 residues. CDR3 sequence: CAISSSVASEEQFF. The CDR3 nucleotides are TGTGCCATCAGTTCGAGCGTGGCTAGCGAAGAGCAGTTCTTC.

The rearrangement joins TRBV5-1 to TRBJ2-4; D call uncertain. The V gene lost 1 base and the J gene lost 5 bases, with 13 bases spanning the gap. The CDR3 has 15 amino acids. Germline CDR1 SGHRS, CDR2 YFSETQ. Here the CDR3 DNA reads TGCGCCAGCAGCTTGTCACTTGCGTCTCAAAACATTCAGTACTTC. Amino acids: CASSLSLASQNIQYF.

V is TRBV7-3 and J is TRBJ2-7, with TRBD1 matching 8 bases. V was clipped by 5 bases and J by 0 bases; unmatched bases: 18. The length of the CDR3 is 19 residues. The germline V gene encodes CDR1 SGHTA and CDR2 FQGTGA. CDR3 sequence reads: CASSGFERAQGAFSYEQYF. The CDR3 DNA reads TGTGCCAGCAGCGGTTTTGAGAGGGCGCAGGGGGCATTCTCCTACGAGCAGTACTTC.

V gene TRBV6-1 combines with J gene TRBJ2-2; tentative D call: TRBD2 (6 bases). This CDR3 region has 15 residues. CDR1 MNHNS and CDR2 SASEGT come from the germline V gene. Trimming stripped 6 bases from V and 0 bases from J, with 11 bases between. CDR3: CASREGFANTGELFF. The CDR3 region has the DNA TGTGCCAGCAGGGAGGGGTTCGCGAACACCGGGGAGCTGTTTTTT.

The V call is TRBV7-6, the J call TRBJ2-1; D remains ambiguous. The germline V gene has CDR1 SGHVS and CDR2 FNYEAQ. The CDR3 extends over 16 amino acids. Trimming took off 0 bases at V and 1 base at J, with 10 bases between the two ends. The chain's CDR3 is CASSLAQAGSYNEQFF. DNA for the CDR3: TGTGCCAGCAGCTTAGCGCAGGCTGGATCCTACAATGAGCAGTTCTTC.

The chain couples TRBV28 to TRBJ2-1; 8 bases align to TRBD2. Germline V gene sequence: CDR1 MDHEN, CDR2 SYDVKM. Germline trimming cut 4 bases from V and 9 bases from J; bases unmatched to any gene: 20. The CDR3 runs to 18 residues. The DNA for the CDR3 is TGTGCCAGCAGTTCGAGACTCATAGCGGGATCTCACGTTGGTGAGCAGTTCTTC. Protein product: CASSSRLIAGSHVGEQFF.

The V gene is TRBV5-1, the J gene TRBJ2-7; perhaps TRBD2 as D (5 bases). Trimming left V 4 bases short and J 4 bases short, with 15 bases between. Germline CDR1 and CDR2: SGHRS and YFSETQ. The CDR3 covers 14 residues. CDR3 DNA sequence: TGCGCCAGCAGCCTGACCCTACCGGGGTACGAGCAGTACTTC. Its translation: CASSLTLPGYEQYF.

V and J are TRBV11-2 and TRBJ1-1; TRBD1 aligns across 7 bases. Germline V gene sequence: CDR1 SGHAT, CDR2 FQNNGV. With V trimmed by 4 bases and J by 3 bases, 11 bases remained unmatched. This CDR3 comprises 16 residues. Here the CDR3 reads CASSSGTLGTDTEAFF. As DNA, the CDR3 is TGTGCCAGCAGCTCAGGAACCTTAGGGACAGACACTGAAGCTTTCTTT.

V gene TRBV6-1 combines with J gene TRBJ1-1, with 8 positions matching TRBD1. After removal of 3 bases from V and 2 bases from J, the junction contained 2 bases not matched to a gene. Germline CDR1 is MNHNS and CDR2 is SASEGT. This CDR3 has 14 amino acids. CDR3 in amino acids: CASSEGQANTEAFF. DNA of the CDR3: TGTGCCAGCAGTGAGGGACAGGCAAACACTGAAGCTTTCTTT.

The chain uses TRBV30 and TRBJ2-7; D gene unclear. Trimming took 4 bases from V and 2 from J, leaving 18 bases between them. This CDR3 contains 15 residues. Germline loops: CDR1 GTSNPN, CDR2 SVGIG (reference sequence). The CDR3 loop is CAWMENGGVPYEQYF. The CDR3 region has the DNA TGTGCCTGGATGGAGAACGGCGGAGTCCCCTACGAGCAGTACTTC.

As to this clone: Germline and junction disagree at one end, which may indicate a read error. Here the CDR3 DNA reads TGTGCCAGCAGCAGGACCGGGACTAGCCCCCTCCTCTTC. The encoded protein is CASSRTGTSPLLF. The V call is TRBV9, the J call TRBJ2-1; 9 bases match TRBD2. This CDR3 contains 13 residues. Per germline, CDR1 SGDLS and CDR2 YYNGEE.

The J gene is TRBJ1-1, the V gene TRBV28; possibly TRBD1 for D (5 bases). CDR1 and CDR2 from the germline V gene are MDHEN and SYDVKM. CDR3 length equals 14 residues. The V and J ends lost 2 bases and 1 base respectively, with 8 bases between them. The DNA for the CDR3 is TGTGCCAGCAGTTTAGCTGACAGGAACACTGAAGCTTTCTTT. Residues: CASSLADRNTEAFF.

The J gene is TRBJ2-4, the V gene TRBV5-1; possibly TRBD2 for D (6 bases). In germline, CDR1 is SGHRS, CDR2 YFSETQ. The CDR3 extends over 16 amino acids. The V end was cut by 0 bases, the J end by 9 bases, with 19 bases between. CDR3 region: CASSLAVGLPGSIQYF. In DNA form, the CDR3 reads TGCGCCAGCAGCTTGGCCGTGGGGCTCCCCGGGAGCATTCAGTACTTC. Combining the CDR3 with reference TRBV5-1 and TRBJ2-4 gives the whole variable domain KAGVTQTPRYLIKTRGQQVTLSCSPISGHRSVSWYQQTPGQGLQFLFEYFSETQRNKGNFPGRFSGRQFSNSRSEMNVSTLELGDSALYLCASSLAVGLPGSIQYFGAGTRLSVL.

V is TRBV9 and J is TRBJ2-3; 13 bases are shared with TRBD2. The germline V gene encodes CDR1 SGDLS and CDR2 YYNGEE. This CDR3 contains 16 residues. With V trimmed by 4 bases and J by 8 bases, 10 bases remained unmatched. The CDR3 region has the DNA TGTGCCAGCAGCCCCGGACTAGCGGGAGAGCTAAGTACGCAGTATTTT. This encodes CASSPGLAGELSTQYF. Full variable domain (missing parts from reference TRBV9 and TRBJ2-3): DSGVTQTPKHLITATGQRVTLRCSPRSGDLSVYWYQQSLDQGLQFLIQYYNGEERAKGNILERFSAQQFPDLHSELNLSSLELGDSALYFCASSPGLAGELSTQYFGPGTRLTVL.

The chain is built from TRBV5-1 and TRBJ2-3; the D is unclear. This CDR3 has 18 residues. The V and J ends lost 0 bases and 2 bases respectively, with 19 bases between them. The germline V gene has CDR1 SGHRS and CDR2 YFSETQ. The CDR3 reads CASSLDGGATPFTDTQYF. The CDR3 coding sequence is TGCGCCAGCAGCTTGGATGGCGGAGCTACACCTTTCACAGATACGCAGTATTTT.

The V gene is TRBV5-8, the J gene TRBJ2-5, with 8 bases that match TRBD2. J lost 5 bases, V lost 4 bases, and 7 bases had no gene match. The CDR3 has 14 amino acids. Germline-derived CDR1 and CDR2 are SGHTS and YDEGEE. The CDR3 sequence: CASSTGLAGETQYF. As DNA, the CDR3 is TGTGCCAGCAGCACCGGACTAGCAGGGGAGACCCAGTACTTC.

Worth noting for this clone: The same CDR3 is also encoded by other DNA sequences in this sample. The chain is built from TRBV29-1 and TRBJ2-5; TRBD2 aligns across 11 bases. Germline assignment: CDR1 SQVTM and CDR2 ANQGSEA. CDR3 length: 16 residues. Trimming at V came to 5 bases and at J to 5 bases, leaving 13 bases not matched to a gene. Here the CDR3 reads CSVPRLAGLPGETQYF. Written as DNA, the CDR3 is TGCAGCGTTCCCCGACTAGCGGGACTACCCGGGGAGACCCAGTACTTC.

The CDR3 nucleotides read TGTGCCAGCAGCTTAGGAGGGGCCGGGGAGCTGTTTTTT. Amino acid sequence: CASSLGGAGELFF. The V gene is TRBV13, the J gene TRBJ2-2, with a tentative D call TRBD1 (5 bases). The CDR3 length is 13 residues. Germline V lookup: CDR1 PRHDT, CDR2 FYEKMQ (reference sequence). The V gene lost 0 bases and the J gene lost 6 bases, with 5 bases spanning the gap.